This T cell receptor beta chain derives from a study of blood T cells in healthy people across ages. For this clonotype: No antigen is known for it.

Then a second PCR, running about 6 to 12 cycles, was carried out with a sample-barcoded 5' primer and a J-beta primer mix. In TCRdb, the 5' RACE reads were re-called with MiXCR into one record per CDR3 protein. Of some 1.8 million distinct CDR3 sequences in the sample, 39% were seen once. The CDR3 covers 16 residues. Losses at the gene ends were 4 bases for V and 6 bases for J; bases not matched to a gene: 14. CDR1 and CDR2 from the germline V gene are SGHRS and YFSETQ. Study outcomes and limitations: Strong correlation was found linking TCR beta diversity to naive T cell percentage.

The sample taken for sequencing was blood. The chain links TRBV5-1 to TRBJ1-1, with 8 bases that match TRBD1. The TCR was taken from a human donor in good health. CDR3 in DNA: TGCGCCAGCAGCCCACTACCGACAGGGGCTAACGCTGAAGCTTTCTTT. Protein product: CASSPLPTGANAEAFF.